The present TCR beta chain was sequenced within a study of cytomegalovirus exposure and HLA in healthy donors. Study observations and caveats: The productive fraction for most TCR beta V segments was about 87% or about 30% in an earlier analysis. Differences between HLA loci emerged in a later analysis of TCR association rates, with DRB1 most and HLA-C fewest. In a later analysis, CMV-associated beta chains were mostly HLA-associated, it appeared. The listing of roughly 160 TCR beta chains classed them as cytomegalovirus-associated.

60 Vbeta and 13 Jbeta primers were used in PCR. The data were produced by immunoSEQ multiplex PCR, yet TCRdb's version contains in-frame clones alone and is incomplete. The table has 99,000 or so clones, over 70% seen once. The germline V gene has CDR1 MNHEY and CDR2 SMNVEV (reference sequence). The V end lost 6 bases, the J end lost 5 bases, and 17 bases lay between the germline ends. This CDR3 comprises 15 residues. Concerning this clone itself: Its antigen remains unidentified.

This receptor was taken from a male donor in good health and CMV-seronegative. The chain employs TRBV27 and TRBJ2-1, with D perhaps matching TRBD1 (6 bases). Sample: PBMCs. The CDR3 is CASSDLYRANNEQFF. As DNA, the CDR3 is TGTGCCAGCAGCGATTTGTACAGGGCGAACAATGAGCAGTTCTTC.